These 21 T cell receptor beta chains share one sample of origin, sequenced in a study of cytomegalovirus exposure and HLA in healthy donors. The PCR employed 60 Vbeta primers together with 13 Jbeta primers. Produced via immunoSEQ multiplex PCR; TCRdb's table is partial and in-frame only. Among around 100,000 clones listed, around 77% were seen once. Sequenced sample: PBMCs. All receptors derive from a woman between 25 and 40 years old in good health and CMV-seropositive.

The gene calls are TRBV4-1 and TRBJ2-5; D is possibly TRBD2 (6 bases). The CDR3 length is 15 residues. The germline V gene has CDR1 MGHRA and CDR2 YSYEKL. The germline V and J ends were trimmed by 1 base and 2 bases, with 11 bases remaining between them. DNA for the CDR3: TGCGCCAGCAGCCAAGTGGGGGACTTACAAGAGACCCAGTACTTC. Protein product: CASSQVGDLQETQYF.

The chain combines TRBV18 with TRBJ1-2; D gene uncertain. The CDR3 totals 15 residues. V lost 3 bases and J 5 bases, leaving 16 bases between the germline ends. The germline V gene encodes CDR1 KGHSH and CDR2 LQKENI. CDR3 sequence reads: CASSPGTAPGYGYTF. The CDR3 DNA reads TGTGCCAGCTCACCCGGAACAGCCCCTGGGTATGGCTACACCTTC.

V gene TRBV30 combines with J gene TRBJ2-7; 11 bases fit TRBD2. The germline V gene encodes CDR1 GTSNPN and CDR2 SVGIG (reference sequence). J was trimmed by 6 bases and V by 2 bases; bases with no gene match: 3. The CDR3 loop spans 13 amino acids. CDR3 sequence reads: CAWSTSGGREQYF. In DNA, the CDR3 is TGTGCCTGGAGTACTAGCGGGGGTCGCGAGCAGTACTTC.

The sample holds a few counts of this clone. V gene TRBV2 combines with J gene TRBJ2-5; TRBD2 is a possible D gene (6 bases). CDR1 is SNHLY and CDR2 is FYNNEI in the germline V gene. CDR3 length: 12 residues. Trimming removed 6 bases from V and 4 bases from J, with 9 bases in between. The CDR3 sequence: CASRRLVETQYF. CDR3 DNA sequence: TGTGCCAGCAGAAGACTAGTAGAGACCCAGTACTTC.

V gene TRBV12-5 combines with J gene TRBJ2-5; TRBD1 might be the D (7 bases). The CDR3 length is 19 residues. Germline V gene sequence: CDR1 LGHNT, CDR2 FRNRAP. With 3 bases removed from V and 4 bases from J, the gap between germline ends came to 27 bases. The CDR3 DNA reads as TGTGCTAGTGGTTTCCTACCCCTCCCCGGCGCGGGACAGATAGAGACCCAGTACTTC. This codes for CASGFLPLPGAGQIETQYF.

The chain recombines TRBV5-1 with TRBJ1-2; D perhaps matches TRBD1 (5 bases). Germline V gene sequence: CDR1 SGHRS, CDR2 YFSETQ. This CDR3 has 12 amino acids. V was pared by 4 bases and J by 4 bases, with 8 bases between. CDR3 loop: CASSPDTYGYTF. The CDR3 nucleotides read TGCGCCAGCAGCCCGGACACCTATGGCTACACCTTC.

CDR3 DNA sequence: TGTGCCAGTAGTCTCGGGGGAGGGGAACAGCCCCAGCATTTT. The encoded protein is CASSLGGGEQPQHF. V usage is TRBV19 and J usage is TRBJ1-5, with D perhaps TRBD1 (5 bases). Trimming took off 5 bases at V and 7 bases at J, with 15 bases between the two ends. Germline assignment: CDR1 LNHDA and CDR2 SQIVND (reference sequence). This CDR3 is 14 amino acids long. Full variable domain (rest looked up from reference TRBV19 and TRBJ1-5): DGGITQSPKYLFRKEGQNVTLSCEQNLNHDAMYWYRQDPGQGLRLIYYSQIVNDFQKGDIAEGYSVSREKKESFPLTVTSAQKNPTAFYLCASSLGGGEQPQHFGDGTRLSIL.

This clone appeared once. The chain uses TRBV29-1 and TRBJ2-7; 10 bases agree with TRBD2. This CDR3 has 15 residues. With V trimmed by 2 bases and J by 3 bases, 7 bases remained unmatched. Germline values: CDR1 SQVTM, CDR2 ANQGSEA. CDR3 region: CSVEKREGRDYEQYF. The CDR3, as DNA: TGCAGCGTTGAAAAGCGGGAGGGCCGCGACTACGAGCAGTACTTC.

This clone was recorded a few times. The J gene is TRBJ2-1, the V gene TRBV7-8; 10 positions agree with TRBD2. The CDR3 is 15 residues long. Trimming cost V 5 bases and J 1 base; bases outside gene matches: 2. Germline values: CDR1 SGHVS, CDR2 FQNEAQ. The CDR3 reads CASSPSGGSYNEQFF. The CDR3 region has the DNA TGTGCCAGCAGCCCTAGCGGGGGTTCCTACAATGAGCAGTTCTTC.

This clone turned up a few times. The same CDR3 can be traced to other DNA sequences in this sample. This chain connects TRBV18 to TRBJ1-1; no firm D call. This CDR3 region has 12 residues. Trimming removed 2 bases at V and 3 bases at J, with 4 bases between. The V gene's germline CDR1 is KGHSH and CDR2 LQKENI. CDR3 sequence reads: CASSPGDTEAFF. The CDR3 DNA follows: TGTGCCAGCTCACCAGGAGACACTGAAGCTTTCTTT.

This chain joins TRBV19 and TRBJ2-7; 10 bases fit TRBD2. The V gene end was trimmed by 6 bases and the J gene end by 6 bases; junction bases not matched to a gene: 11. The germline V gene encodes CDR1 LNHDA and CDR2 SQIVND (reference sequence). The CDR3 spans 15 residues. The CDR3 reads CASSRIAGGAREQYF. CDR3 nucleotides: TGTGCCAGTAGCCGGATAGCGGGAGGAGCTCGCGAGCAGTACTTC.

The chain carries TRBV19 and TRBJ1-2, with TRBD1 matching 9 bases. Germline V gene sequence: CDR1 LNHDA, CDR2 SQIVND (reference sequence). The V and J ends lost 4 bases and 7 bases, in that order; junction bases with no gene match: 7. The CDR3 length is 14 residues. The CDR3, as DNA: TGTGCCAGTAGTAAACTCACACAGGGGGCTGGCTACACCTTC. Translation: CASSKLTQGAGYTF.

This chain joins TRBV15 and TRBJ1-1; TRBD1 aligns across 7 bases. Germline CDR1 is LNHNV and CDR2 is YYDKDF (reference sequence). The CDR3 length is 16 residues. The V gene end was trimmed by 3 bases and the J gene end by 5 bases; junction bases not matched to a gene: 12. CDR3 DNA: TGTGCCACCAGCAGGGACAGGTTGGACCTGTGGACTGAAGCTTTCTTT. As protein: CATSRDRLDLWTEAFF.

The table lists this clone with a few counts. The V and J genes are TRBV30 and TRBJ1-5; 7 bases are shared with TRBD1. This CDR3 is 14 amino acids long. The ends lost 1 base at V and 9 bases at J; junction bases unmatched: 9. Germline V CDR1 and CDR2: GTSNPN, SVGIG (reference sequence). The CDR3 spells CAWSETAGGGPQHF. CDR3 in DNA: TGTGCCTGGAGTGAGACGGCAGGGGGTGGGCCCCAGCATTTT.

The V gene is TRBV7-2, the J gene TRBJ2-6; TRBD1 aligns across 8 bases. Germline trimming cut 4 bases from V and 1 base from J; bases unmatched to any gene: 6. CDR1 and CDR2 (germline): SGHTA, FQGNSA. CDR3 length: 17 amino acids. The DNA of the CDR3 is TGTGCCAGCAGCTGGGACAGGCTCGGGTCTGGGGCCAACGTCCTGACTTTC. Translating it yields CASSWDRLGSGANVLTF.

V usage is TRBV4-2 and J usage is TRBJ1-5, with unresolved D. There are 15 residues in the CDR3. V was shortened by 0 bases and J by 0 bases, with 6 bases between the two germline ends. Looked up from germline, CDR1 is LGHNA and CDR2 is YNFKEQ. The CDR3 reads CASSQDWSSNQPQHF. CDR3 bases: TGTGCCAGCAGCCAAGATTGGAGTAGCAATCAGCCCCAGCATTTT.

The V call is TRBV7-3, the J call TRBJ2-1; D might be TRBD2 (6 bases). Trimming took 6 bases from V and 9 from J, leaving 18 bases between them. The CDR3 is 14 amino acids. In germline, CDR1 is SGHTA, CDR2 FQGTGA. The CDR3 loop is CASSSGLLFGEQFF. The CDR3 region has the DNA TGTGCCAGCAGTTCGGGACTCCTTTTTGGTGAGCAGTTCTTC.

This chain joins TRBV5-1 and TRBJ2-3, with D uncertain. Trimming shortened V by 0 bases and J by 4 bases, and 21 bases separated the two germline ends. Looked up from germline, CDR1 is SGHRS and CDR2 is YFSETQ. CDR3 size: 18 residues. The CDR3 sequence: CASSLALPLLSGADTQYF. CDR3 nucleotide sequence: TGCGCCAGCAGCTTGGCGCTCCCACTCTTATCGGGTGCAGATACGCAGTATTTT.

Worth noting for this clone: Other DNA sequences in this specimen translate into the identical CDR3. The gene calls are TRBV9 and TRBJ1-1, with D perhaps TRBD1 (6 bases). Germline-derived CDR1 and CDR2 are SGDLS and YYNGEE. The V and J ends lost 3 bases and 4 bases respectively, with 7 bases between them. CDR3 length: 12 residues. This CDR3 reads CASSAGVTEAFF. CDR3 nucleotide sequence: TGTGCCAGCAGCGCAGGGGTCACTGAAGCTTTCTTT.

The CDR3 nucleotides read TGTGCCATCTCCCCGGCGGATAACTATGGCTACACCTTC. Protein sequence: CAISPADNYGYTF. V and J are TRBV10-3 and TRBJ1-2; D unclear. Trimming cost V 8 bases and J 1 base, with 11 bases left between them. From germline, CDR1 is ENHRY and CDR2 SYGVKD. The CDR3 runs to 13 residues.

This chain uses TRBV23-1 with TRBJ1-2, with D perhaps matching TRBD1 (6 bases). TRBV23-1 is recorded as an ORF, its role being uncertain. There are 15 residues in the CDR3. With 1 base removed from V and 5 bases from J, the gap between germline ends came to 14 bases. This CDR3 is CASSQFLRGAYGYTF. The CDR3 nucleotides are TGCGCCAGCAGTCAATTTCTCAGGGGCGCTTATGGCTACACCTTC.